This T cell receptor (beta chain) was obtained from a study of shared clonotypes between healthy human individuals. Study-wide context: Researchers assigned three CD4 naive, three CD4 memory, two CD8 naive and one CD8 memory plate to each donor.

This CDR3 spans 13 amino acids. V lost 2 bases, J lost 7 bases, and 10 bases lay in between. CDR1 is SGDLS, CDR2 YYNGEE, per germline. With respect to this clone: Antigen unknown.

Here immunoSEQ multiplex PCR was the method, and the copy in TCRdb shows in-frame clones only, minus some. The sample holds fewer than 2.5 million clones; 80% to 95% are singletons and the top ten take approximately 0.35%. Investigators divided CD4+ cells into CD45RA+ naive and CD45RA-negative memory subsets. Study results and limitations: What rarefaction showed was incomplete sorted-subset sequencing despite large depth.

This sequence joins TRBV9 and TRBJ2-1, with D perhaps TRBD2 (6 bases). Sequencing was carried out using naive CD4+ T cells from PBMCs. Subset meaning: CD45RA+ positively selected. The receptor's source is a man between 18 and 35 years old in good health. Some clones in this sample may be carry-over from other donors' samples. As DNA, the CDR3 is TGTGCCAGCAGCGTTATGGGGGGAAATGAGCAGTTCTTC. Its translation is CASSVMGGNEQFF.